This TCR beta chain was found in a study of cytomegalovirus exposure and HLA in healthy donors. Notes on the study in general: It was reportedly the case that the classifier diagnosed cytomegalovirus status with high specificity and sensitivity. Through in vitro validation, a few CMV-associated chains were shown to be specific for CMV antigens. The study designated 150 or so TCR beta chains cytomegalovirus-associated.

Repertoires were generated with immunoSEQ multiplex PCR, while TCRdb's copy carries only in-frame clones and drops some. The sample contains under 300,000 clones, around 88% of which appear only once. Regarding this clone: Its antigen is unknown.

The germline V and J ends were trimmed by 5 bases and 5 bases, with 22 bases remaining between them. Germline V lookup: CDR1 KGHSH, CDR2 LQKENI. The CDR3 runs to 16 residues. The donors were part of the validation cohort of over a hundred subjects. That cohort was separate from the first cohort, which comprised 500 to 850 subjects. The chain uses TRBV18 and TRBJ2-7; D possibly corresponds to TRBD1 (6 bases). Source material: PBMCs. The source of this sequence is a woman aged 25 to 45 in good health and CMV-seropositive. CDR3 DNA: TGTGCCAGCTCAAATCAGCAGTCAGGGGAAATAAACGAGCAGTACTTC. Its translation is CASSNQQSGEINEQYF.